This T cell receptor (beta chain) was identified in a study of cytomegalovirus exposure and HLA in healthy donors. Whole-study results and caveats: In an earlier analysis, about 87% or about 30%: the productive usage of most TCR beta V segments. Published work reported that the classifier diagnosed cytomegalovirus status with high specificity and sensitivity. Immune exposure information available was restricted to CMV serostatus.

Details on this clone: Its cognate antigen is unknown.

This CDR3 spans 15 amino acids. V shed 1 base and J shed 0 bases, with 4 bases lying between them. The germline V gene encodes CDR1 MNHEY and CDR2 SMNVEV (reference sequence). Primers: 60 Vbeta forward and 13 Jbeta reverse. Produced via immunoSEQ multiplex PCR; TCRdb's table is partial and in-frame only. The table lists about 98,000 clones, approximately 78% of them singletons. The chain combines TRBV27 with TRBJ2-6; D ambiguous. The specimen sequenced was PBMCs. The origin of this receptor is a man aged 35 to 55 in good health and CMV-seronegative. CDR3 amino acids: CASSLYGSGANVLTF. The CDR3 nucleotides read TGTGCCAGCAGTTTATACGGCTCTGGGGCCAACGTCCTGACTTTC.